This T cell receptor (beta chain) appears in the sequencing data of a study of cytomegalovirus exposure and HLA in healthy donors. Repertoires were generated with immunoSEQ multiplex PCR, while TCRdb's copy carries only in-frame clones and drops some. This sample carries tens of thousands of clones, roughly 89% of them seen once, and the ten largest clones take 3% to 4.5%. Sequencing was performed on PBMCs. This TCR came from a woman between 18 and 29 years old in good health and CMV-seropositive.

In nucleotides, the CDR3 is TGTGCCAGCAGCTTAGTTTCTGGGAGAGCAAATGAAAAACTGTTTTTT. Its translation is CASSLVSGRANEKLFF. The genes are TRBV7-2 and TRBJ1-4; D unclear. Germline V gene lookup returns CDR1 SGHTA and CDR2 FQGNSA. The CDR3 is made up of 16 amino acids. V shed 1 base and J shed 5 bases, with 14 bases lying between them.